This T cell receptor (beta chain) was sequenced during a study of long-term antiretroviral therapy in people with HIV. Worth noting for this clone: Its target is unknown.

It was version v3.0 of the immunoSEQ assay that was run at survey level. The protocol was immunoSEQ multiplex PCR, while the TCRdb copy is restricted to in-frame clones and leaves out a portion. Found here are 20,000 or so clones, roughly nine tenths of them singletons; the top ten hold over 9.5%. Study-level results: Pre-ART clonal expansion yielded clones that dominated the repertoire at all time points.

Germline CDR1 reads MDHEN; CDR2 reads SYDVKM. Trimming cost V 8 bases and J 0 bases, with 11 bases left between them. The CDR3 totals 14 residues. This clonotype was sampled from a middle-aged man with HIV. The rearrangement joins TRBV28 to TRBJ1-5; D gene ambiguous. The material sequenced was unsorted PBMCs, taken 0.5 years after starting antiretroviral therapy. Here the CDR3 reads CASRKGYSNQPQHF. CDR3 DNA sequence: TGTGCCAGCCGAAAGGGATATAGCAATCAGCCCCAGCATTTT.